The T cell receptor (beta chain) described here comes from a study of Ad26.COV2.S vaccination and SARS-CoV-2 variants. Study summary: Once or twice, 56 days apart, Ad26.COV2.S was delivered intramuscularly.

The protocol was immunoSEQ multiplex PCR, while the TCRdb copy is restricted to in-frame clones and leaves out a portion. This table holds about 460,000 clones, 89% found once. Findings and caveats of the study: Possibly, TCR breadth and depth analyses underestimated total T cell responses.

V was clipped by 5 bases and J by 0 bases, with 19 bases between them. From germline, CDR1 is PRHDT and CDR2 FYEKMQ (reference sequence). The CDR3 extends over 18 amino acids. The treatment was: 15 to 20 received Ad26.COV2.S at low or high dose, single or two shots; 5 received placebo; per-sample allocation not given. Collection of samples fell on day 63 after the first vaccine or placebo injection. Donor was an adult aged 18-55 years in Boston. In the vaccine, an Ad26 vector expressed the SARS-CoV-2 spike of the Wuhan strain. Concerning this clone: What it recognizes is unknown.

The input for sequencing was peripheral blood, taken in a trial of Ad26.COV2.S vaccine versus placebo. The rearrangement uses TRBV13 and TRBJ1-4; D unresolved. The TCR originated in a person between 18 and 65 years old who received the Ad26.COV2.S COVID-19 vaccine or a placebo. The CDR3 sequence is CASSLRPSSPPTNEKLFF. CDR3 in DNA: TGTGCCAGCAGCCTTCGTCCGTCCTCACCACCAACTAATGAAAAACTGTTTTTT.